This TCR beta chain was recovered during a study of radiotherapy plus CTLA-4 blockade in lung cancer. Sequencing used immunoSEQ multiplex PCR; TCRdb keeps in-frame clones, though not all of them. This table has approximately 40,000 clones, 77% appearing once. The origin of this receptor is a human donor with non-small cell lung cancer whose response to radiotherapy plus ipilimumab could not be evaluated. The sequencing used peripheral blood, collected from a patient treated with radiotherapy plus ipilimumab.

CDR3 bases: TGCGCCAGCAGCTTGGCTCGGACCGGGGAGCTGTTTTTT. Amino acid sequence: CASSLARTGELFF. The J gene is TRBJ2-2, the V gene TRBV5-1, with D unclear. Trimming pared 0 bases from V and 5 bases from J, leaving 5 bases between. The length of the CDR3 is 13 residues. Germline lookup yields CDR1 SGHRS and CDR2 YFSETQ. The full variable domain, in which reference TRBV5-1 and TRBJ2-2 provide the parts outside the CDR3, is KAGVTQTPRYLIKTRGQQVTLSCSPISGHRSVSWYQQTPGQGLQFLFEYFSETQRNKGNFPGRFSGRQFSNSRSEMNVSTLELGDSALYLCASSLARTGELFFGEGSRLTVL.